The table lists the clone carrying this T cell receptor beta chain with a few counts. Its cognate antigen is unknown. TCR beta cDNA libraries included unique molecular identifiers. TCRdb reanalysed the PCR reads using MiXCR and keeps one entry per CDR3 protein. This table holds roughly 730,000 distinct CDR3 sequences, roughly 27% found once. The record originates from a study of post-analysis software for immune sequencing data. The wider study: Patients with relapsing-remitting, secondary progressive and progressive-relapsing multiple sclerosis courses were all represented. Study results and limitations: Controls showed lower frequencies than patients for five TRBV segments, and TRBV5-6, TRBV5-1 and TRBV20-1 were among these. For normalized Chao1 diversity, multiple sclerosis patients scored significantly lower than controls did. F measure clustering grouped samples strongly by preparation batch.

Germline trimming cut 0 bases from V and 4 bases from J; bases unmatched to any gene: 4. This CDR3 spans 17 amino acids. Germline CDR1 SGHRS, CDR2 YFSETQ. The specimen sequenced was blood. The chain employs TRBV5-1 and TRBJ2-2, with 12 bases that match TRBD2. The sequence was obtained from a girl between 5 and 17 years old with multiple sclerosis. The CDR3 bases are TGCGCCAGCAGCTTGGCAGGACTAGCGGGGACCACCGGGGAGCTGTTTTTT. It specifies CASSLAGLAGTTGELFF.